These 9 T cell receptor beta chains originate from one sample sequenced in a study of shared clonotypes between healthy human individuals (dated by TCRdb to 2020 to 2021). Library prep was done by the immunoSEQ multiplex PCR assay. Held by TCRdb, this immuneACCESS table contains in-frame sequences only and omits some clones. Under half of the omission traces to an unresolved V gene where checked; the cause of the rest is unknown. This sample lists a few million clones; 80% to 95% were detected once. Approximately 0.4% of the sample is held by the ten biggest clonotypes. Sequencing was performed on naive CD4+ T cells from PBMCs. Read against the paper, the sample's cell subset or site label means: CD45RA+ positively selected. Every receptor here comes from a man between 18 and 35 years old in good health. Some clones in this sample may be carry-over from other donors' samples.

The count of this clone is one. This sequence joins TRBV5-1 and TRBJ1-1; 8 bases line up with TRBD1. With V trimmed by 4 bases and J by 5 bases, 7 bases remained unmatched. The length of the CDR3 is 14 residues. Germline CDR1 is SGHRS and CDR2 is YFSETQ. The CDR3 reads CASSILQGGTEAFF. CDR3 sequence (DNA): TGCGCCAGCAGCATACTACAGGGGGGAACTGAAGCTTTCTTT.

V is TRBV7-6 and J is TRBJ2-1; 9 positions match TRBD2. V lost 5 bases to trimming and J lost 9 bases; unmatched junction nucleotides: 20. Germline V gene sequence: CDR1 SGHVS, CDR2 FNYEAQ. The CDR3 spans 18 residues. The CDR3 coding sequence is TGTGCCAGCAGCCCCCCCCTAGGGCGCGGGAGGGCCTATGGTGAGCAGTTCTTC. It translates to CASSPPLGRGRAYGEQFF.

This chain connects TRBV6-6 to TRBJ1-2; unclear D gene. V was trimmed by 6 bases and J by 0 bases, leaving 14 bases between them. CDR1 and CDR2 from the germline V gene are MNHNY and SVGAGI (reference sequence). CDR3 length: 15 amino acids. CDR3 coding DNA: TGTGCCAGCAGATTGGACGGGGTTACTAACTATGGCTACACCTTC. As protein: CASRLDGVTNYGYTF.

The chain uses TRBV5-1 and TRBJ2-1; 7 bases are a match to TRBD2. Trimming took 2 bases from V and 4 from J; bases not matched to a gene: 9. The CDR3 runs to 16 residues. CDR1 and CDR2 (germline): SGHRS, YFSETQ. CDR3 protein: CASSLAPAGTYNEQFF. The CDR3 DNA reads as TGCGCCAGCAGCTTAGCTCCAGCGGGGACTTACAATGAGCAGTTCTTC.

The chain links TRBV5-4 to TRBJ2-5; D possibly corresponds to TRBD2 (6 bases). Germline V lookup: CDR1 SGHNT, CDR2 YYREEE (reference sequence). Trimming removed 1 base from V and 4 bases from J, with 14 bases in between. The CDR3 length is 15 residues. The CDR3 is CASSLSGGFRETQYF. Written as DNA, the CDR3 is TGTGCCAGCAGCTTGTCCGGGGGTTTCAGAGAGACCCAGTACTTC.

Worth noting for this clone: Other DNA sequences in the sample encode the same CDR3. This chain connects TRBV19 to TRBJ1-1; maybe TRBD1 (6 bases). The CDR3 loop spans 14 amino acids. Germline lookup yields CDR1 LNHDA and CDR2 SQIVND (reference sequence). Deletions cut 2 bases from V and 0 bases from J, with 7 bases between. The CDR3, as DNA: TGTGCCAGTAGTATACAGGGGTTGAACACTGAAGCTTTCTTT. Translated, it gives CASSIQGLNTEAFF.

The V call is TRBV18, the J call TRBJ2-4; D may be TRBD1 or TRBD2 (6 bases each). CDR1 is KGHSH, CDR2 LQKENI, per germline. The CDR3 is 14 residues long. V was shortened by 1 base and J by 4 bases, with 8 bases between the two germline ends. Written as DNA, the CDR3 is TGTGCCAGCTCACCACAGGGGGGAAAAAACATTCAGTACTTC. It codes for CASSPQGGKNIQYF.

The chain couples TRBV18 to TRBJ1-1, with TRBD1 identical over 11 bases. The CDR3 totals 16 residues. Germline V lookup: CDR1 KGHSH, CDR2 LQKENI. V shed 1 base and J 3 bases; nucleotides not matched to a gene: 4. The CDR3 coding sequence is TGTGCCAGCTCACCACAGGACAGGGGGCGAGACACTGAAGCTTTCTTT. As protein: CASSPQDRGRDTEAFF.

V is TRBV5-1 and J is TRBJ2-7; weak D call: TRBD1 (6 bases). With 2 bases removed from V and 1 base from J, the gap between germline ends came to 13 bases. The CDR3 is made up of 15 amino acids. Germline CDR1 is SGHRS and CDR2 is YFSETQ. CDR3 sequence reads: CASSLSYRESYEQYF. Here the CDR3 DNA reads TGCGCCAGCAGCTTATCATACAGGGAGTCCTACGAGCAGTACTTC. Based on the CDR3 plus reference TRBV5-1 and TRBJ2-7, the full variable domain is KAGVTQTPRYLIKTRGQQVTLSCSPISGHRSVSWYQQTPGQGLQFLFEYFSETQRNKGNFPGRFSGRQFSNSRSEMNVSTLELGDSALYLCASSLSYRESYEQYFGPGTRLTVT.